This T cell receptor (beta chain) stems from a study of CD8+ T cells in alopecia areata. Background on the study: For the treated group, dosing was oral tofacitinib at 5 to 10 mg twice daily. Study-wide points: Scalp specimens additionally yield sequences from normal skin's resident alphabeta T cells. More clonal than normal scalp was lesional scalp, particularly alopecia totalis/universalis.

On this clone itself: Its antigen is currently unknown.

V shed 4 bases and J shed 3 bases, with 13 bases lying between them. Germline values: CDR1 SGDLS, CDR2 YYNGEE. There are 14 residues in the CDR3. Treatment specified: oral pan-JAK inhibitor, 5-10 mg twice daily. cDNA reverse transcribed from extracted RNA served as the sequencing template. TCRdb's copy holds only in-frame clones and misses some; the assay was immunoSEQ multiplex PCR. The table shows around 200,000 clones, with roughly three fifths occurring only once. This rearrangement joins TRBV9 to TRBJ2-5; D may correspond to TRBD1 or TRBD2 (5 bases each). The clonotype comes from a human donor with alopecia areata. Sequenced here: CD8+ T cells sorted from blood, sampled at week 24, from a patient treated with tofacitinib. The CDR3 DNA reads as TGTGCCAGCAGCCCCCGGGGCCAAGAAGAGACCCAGTACTTC. Its translation is CASSPRGQEETQYF.